This T cell receptor (beta chain) was identified during a study of T cell repertoires in ileal Crohn's disease. At the level of the study: About half of patients got postoperative therapy: approximately 12 thiopurines, 18 anti-TNF. Biopsies of the neoterminal ileum at postoperative colonoscopy form M6 samples.

The time point is: neoterminal ileum biopsy at postoperative endoscopy, about 6 months after surgery. Included were adult ileal or ileocolonic Crohn's patients indicated for ileocolonic resection. Germline CDR1 is SGHNT and CDR2 is YYREEE (reference sequence). The ends were cut back, 0 bases at V and 5 bases at J, with 14 bases in the middle. The CDR3 length is 16 residues. About 500 nanograms of biopsy DNA per sample underwent TCRB immunosequencing. Sequencing was performed with immunoSEQ multiplex PCR; in TCRdb, only in-frame clones are kept and a portion is missing. The data show 9,400 or so clones, over 65% seen once.

The chain carries TRBV5-4 and TRBJ1-4, with D possibly being TRBD1 (6 bases). The receptor's source is an adult with Crohn's disease. The sequencing input was ileal tissue. Here the CDR3 reads CASSLGSGQKNEKLFF. CDR3 bases: TGTGCCAGCAGCTTGGGATCGGGACAAAAGAATGAAAAACTGTTTTTT.